This T cell receptor (beta chain) was recovered during a study of T cell clusters in autoimmune cytopenias (dated by TCRdb to 2018 to 2020). Looking at the study overall: Among healthy donor controls, the mean age was roughly 56 years, the median age was roughly 60 years, and 22 of 43 were female. For primary cytopenia the controls were 20 to 30 age-matched healthy donors, whereas for secondary cytopenia the controls were over eleven age-matched CLL patients. The median TRB sequencing depth was around 55,000 reads per sample, and the median number of distinct TRB clonotypes was around 2,500 per sample. Autoimmune hepatitis repertoires were compared with those of some 25 age- and sex-matched healthy donors. Peripheral blood TRB and IGH repertoires were sequenced in autoimmune cytopenia patients at active disease and during treatment follow-up, alongside healthy, CLL and autoimmune hepatitis controls. The study aimed to test whether autoimmune cytopenia patients carry a disease-specific immune repertoire signature usable as a blood-based biomarker. Overall study outcomes, separate from this receptor: Shifts in the TRB repertoire, including less even repertoires in secondary cytopenia and CLL, were mostly a reflection of lymphoma bias and not of autoimmunity. Around 3-fold more exclusive TRB clusters were observed in healthy donors than in active autoimmune hepatitis patients, consistent with an autoimmunity-wide signature. The T cell clusters were defined only in silico, and the functional role of the clusters still needed to be validated experimentally. In the comparison of secondary cytopenia with CLL, the cluster-lack signature was not observed, apparently because the dominant lymphoma-associated repertoire masked the signature. GLIPH suggested that primary autoimmune cytopenia patients lacked physiological T cell clusters: roughly 50 clusters were exclusive to healthy donors versus fewer than 20 exclusive to patients.

Per sample, about 250 ng of peripheral blood genomic DNA, tens of thousands of genome equivalents, was used for TRB amplification. Multiplex PCR with a touch-down protocol amplified TRB rearrangements, with the TRB-A and TRB-B primer pools combined in a single tube. Illumina adapters and sample indices were added to the amplicons through two consecutive PCR reactions performed with Phusion HS II polymerase. The amplicons were purified from gel with the NucleoSpin Gel and PCR Clean-up kit, after which the amplicons were quantified by Qubit and checked for quality on an Agilent 2100 Bioanalyzer. Sequencing of the libraries was done on an Illumina MiSeq with paired-end, single-indexed, 600-cycle runs. Turning to the authors' computational methods: MiXCR version 2.1.12, together with the default MiXCR reference library, was used to align and assemble the TRB reads. A clone was defined by each unique CDR3 nucleotide sequence, and analysis was restricted to productive sequences with at least two reads. To assess repertoire diversity, an R script computed alpha-parameterized diversity profiles (alpha 0 to 5), which included the Shannon (alpha 1) and Simpson (alpha 2) indices. The tcR package was used to compute combinatorial TRB VJ usage, and cohorts were compared on this usage by principal component analysis with ade4. Using GLIPH, TCRbeta CDR3s were clustered on pairs of cohorts matched for age and read depth, and a Wilcoxon test was used to compare cluster frequencies. TCRdb reprocessed the reads, and each CDR3 protein sequence is entered once, without DNA. These V and J calls are TCRdb output, not the study's own analysis. This sample's table carries fewer than 5,500 distinct CDR3 sequences. The biggest ten clones account for roughly 18% of the sample.

The CDR3 measures 18 amino acids from cysteine to phenylalanine. The protein alone is recorded here. CDR1 SEHNR and CDR2 FQNEAQ were looked up in the germline V gene (reference sequence). Concerning this clonotype itself: Its antigen has not been determined.

This same sample was also part of a study on T cell repertoires in aging, cancer and after chemotherapy. From the second report: Donors spanned six age groups from 30 or younger to 70 or older, with at least three individuals per group. Control TCR repertoires from healthy donors were recorded over several months to years, and clear clonal overlap was observed across re-sampling. In total, the full dataset held approximately 8.4 million TCR reads. Compared with age-matched healthy donors, untreated patients with hematological or solid cancers had significantly lower TCR diversity and higher clonality in blood. In healthy donors, the drop in TCR diversity with age came mainly from a loss of richness, whereas in cancer patients a loss of evenness also played a part. Median generation probability increased over the chemotherapy interval in both cancer cohorts, suggesting repertoire reconstitution through rebound thymic output. It was noted by the authors that conclusions about immunological memory after chemotherapy cannot be drawn from the repertoire data. To examine immunoaging and T cell reconstitution after chemotherapy, the study profiled TCR beta repertoires in peripheral blood from healthy donors and cancer patients. Alongside under 100 healthy donors serving as a reference group, the cohort included approximately 220 cancer patients, of whom roughly 92 had hematological cancers and more than 120 had solid cancers. MiXCR versions 2.12 and 3.0.5 were used to process the TRB sequences. The repertoire metrics were Shannon diversity, evenness, clonality (calculated as one minus evenness), and diversity profiles parameterized by alpha from 0 to 5. The IGoR algorithm was used to compute generation probabilities of clones in paired pre- and post-chemotherapy samples.

The specimen sequenced was peripheral blood. The TCR sequence derives from a human donor in good health. The chain was built from TRBV7-9 and TRBJ2-1. The CDR3: CASSLLELAGRSYNEQFF.